The 7 T cell receptor beta chains reported below all come from one sample, sequenced in a study of early T cells in non-severe SARS-CoV-2 infection. MiXCR, applied by TCRdb to the 5' RACE reads, yields one record per CDR3 protein. The top ten hold around 6% of the sample, which has about 50,000 distinct CDR3 sequences, roughly a tenth seen once. Sequenced input: whole blood. The receptors shown here come from an adult who was a healthcare worker with PCR-confirmed SARS-CoV-2 infection or an uninfected control (not recorded which).

The sample holds many counts of this clonotype. The junction does not match germline at one end; this may be a read error. V and J are TRBV20-1 and TRBJ1-5; D is possibly TRBD1 (5 bases). This CDR3 has 14 amino acids. Germline CDR1 and CDR2: DFQATT and SNEGSKA (reference sequence). The CDR3 loop reads CSATLPGPNEPQHF. The CDR3 DNA is TGCAGTGCCACGCTCCCGGGGCCCAATGAGCCCCAGCATTTT.

This clonotype was found many times. V and J are TRBV7-9 and TRBJ2-3; 9 bases are shared with TRBD2. Germline-derived CDR1 and CDR2 are SEHNR and FQNEAQ (reference sequence). The CDR3 is 15 amino acids. V trimming: 1 base; J trimming: 6 bases; junction bases outside the gene matches: 5. The chain's CDR3 is CASSLGLAGWDTQYF. CDR3 nucleotides: TGTGCCAGCAGCTTAGGTCTAGCGGGATGGGATACGCAGTATTTT.

In its sample, this clonotype was seen a few times. This sequence joins TRBV10-2 and TRBJ2-5; TRBD2 aligns across 7 bases. V gave up 3 bases and J gave up 1 base; unmatched junction bases: 5. Germline V gene sequence: CDR1 WSHSY, CDR2 SAAADI. CDR3 length equals 15 residues. The DNA for the CDR3 is TGCGCCAGCAGTGAACCGGGAGGCGGCCAAGAGACCCAGTACTTC. Its protein product is CASSEPGGGQETQYF.

The V and J genes are TRBV7-2 and TRBJ2-7; D perhaps matches TRBD2 (6 bases). CDR1 is SGHTA, CDR2 FQGNSA, per germline. This CDR3 spans 13 amino acids. The V end lost 4 bases, the J end lost 6 bases, and 13 bases lay between the germline ends. The CDR3 nucleotides are TGTGCCAGCAGCTCGGGGGTCAGGTCCGAGCAGTACTTC. This gives the protein CASSSGVRSEQYF.

This clonotype occurred many times. This sequence joins TRBV7-3 and TRBJ2-1; 9 nucleotides line up with TRBD2. The CDR3 loop spans 16 amino acids. After removal of 5 bases from V and 6 bases from J, the junction contained 11 bases not matched to a gene. Germline CDR1 and CDR2: SGHTA and FQGTGA. Here the CDR3 reads CASSQPAGGGFNEQFF. In DNA form, the CDR3 reads TGTGCCAGCAGCCAGCCAGCGGGAGGTGGATTCAATGAGCAGTTCTTC. Looking up the rest from reference TRBV7-3 and TRBJ2-1 gives the full variable domain: GAGVSQTPSNKVTEKGKYVELRCDPISGHTALYWYRQSLGQGPEFLIYFQGTGAADDSGLPNDRFFAVRPEGSVSTLKIQRTERGDSAVYLCASSQPAGGGFNEQFFGPGTRLTVL.

The chain joins TRBV6-5 to TRBJ2-1; TRBD2 matches at 13 bases. Per germline, CDR1 MNHEY and CDR2 SVGAGI. The CDR3 spans 15 residues. V was clipped by 5 bases and J by 6 bases; unmatched bases: 4. The CDR3 DNA follows: TGTGCCAGCAGTCTACTAGCGGGAGGGAGCAATGAGCAGTTCTTC. Amino acids: CASSLLAGGSNEQFF.

The chain joins TRBV7-2 to TRBJ2-3; D remains ambiguous. CDR3 size: 14 residues. The V and J ends lost 5 bases and 5 bases respectively, with 14 bases between them. Per the germline V gene, CDR1 is SGHTA and CDR2 is FQGNSA. Written as DNA, the CDR3 is TGTGCCAGCAGCCCCGATCGGGCTCTAGATACGCAGTATTTT. Protein product: CASSPDRALDTQYF.